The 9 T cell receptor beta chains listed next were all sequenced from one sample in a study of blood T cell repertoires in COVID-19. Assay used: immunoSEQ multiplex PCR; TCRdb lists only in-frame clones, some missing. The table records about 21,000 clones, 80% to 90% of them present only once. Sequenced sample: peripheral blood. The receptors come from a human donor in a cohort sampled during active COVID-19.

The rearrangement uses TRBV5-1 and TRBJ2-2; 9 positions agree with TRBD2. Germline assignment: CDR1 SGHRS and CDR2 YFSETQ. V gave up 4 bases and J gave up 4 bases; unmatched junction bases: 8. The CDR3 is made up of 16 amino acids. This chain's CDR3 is CASSIIAGDPTGELFF. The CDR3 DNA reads TGCGCCAGCAGCATAATAGCGGGGGACCCCACCGGGGAGCTGTTTTTT.

The CDR3 protein is CSVGGGAESNQPQHF. CDR3 DNA: TGCAGCGTTGGAGGGGGGGCTGAGAGCAATCAGCCCCAGCATTTT. The chain employs TRBV29-1 and TRBJ1-5; D possibly corresponds to TRBD1 (6 bases). Between the trimmed V and J ends, which lost 4 bases and 1 base, there was a span of 14 bases. Per the germline V gene, CDR1 is SQVTM and CDR2 is ANQGSEA. The CDR3 loop spans 15 amino acids.

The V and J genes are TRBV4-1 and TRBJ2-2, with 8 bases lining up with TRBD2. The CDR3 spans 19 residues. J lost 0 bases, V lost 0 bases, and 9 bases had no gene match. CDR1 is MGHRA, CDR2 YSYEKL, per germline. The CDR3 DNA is TGCGCCAGCAGCCAAGATCCGGGACTAGTCCTTTCGAACACCGGGGAGCTGTTTTTT. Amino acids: CASSQDPGLVLSNTGELFF.

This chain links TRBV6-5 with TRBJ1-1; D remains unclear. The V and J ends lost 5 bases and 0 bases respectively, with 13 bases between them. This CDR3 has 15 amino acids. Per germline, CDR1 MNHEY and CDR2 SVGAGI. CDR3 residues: CASSPPGGLNTEAFF. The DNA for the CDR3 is TGTGCCAGCAGTCCCCCGGGAGGGCTGAACACTGAAGCTTTCTTT.

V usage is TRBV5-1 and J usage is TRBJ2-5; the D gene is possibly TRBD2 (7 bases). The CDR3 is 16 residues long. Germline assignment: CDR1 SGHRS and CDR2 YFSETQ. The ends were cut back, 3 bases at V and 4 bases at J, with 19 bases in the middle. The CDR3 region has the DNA TGCGCCAGCAGCTGGAAGGGGGGGGCGAGGCGAGAGACCCAGTACTTC. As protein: CASSWKGGARRETQYF.

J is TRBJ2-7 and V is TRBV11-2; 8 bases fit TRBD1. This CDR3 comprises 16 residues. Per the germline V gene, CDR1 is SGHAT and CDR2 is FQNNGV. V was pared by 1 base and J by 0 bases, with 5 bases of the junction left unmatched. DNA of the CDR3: TGTGCCAGCAGCTTAGGGGACAGGTTTTACTCCTACGAGCAGTACTTC. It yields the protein CASSLGDRFYSYEQYF.

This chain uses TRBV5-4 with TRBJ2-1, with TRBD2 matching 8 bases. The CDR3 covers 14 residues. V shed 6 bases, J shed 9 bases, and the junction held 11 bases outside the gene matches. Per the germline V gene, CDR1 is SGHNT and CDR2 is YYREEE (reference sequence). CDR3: CASKSGGVQSEQFF. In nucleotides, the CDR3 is TGTGCCAGCAAAAGCGGGGGCGTTCAGAGTGAGCAGTTCTTC.

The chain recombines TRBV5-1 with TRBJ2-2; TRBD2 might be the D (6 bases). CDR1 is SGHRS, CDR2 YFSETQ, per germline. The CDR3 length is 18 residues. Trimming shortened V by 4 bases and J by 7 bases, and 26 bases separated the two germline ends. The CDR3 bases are TGCGCCAGCAGCCCAAACTGGGACTCCCTCCGGCAGGGCGGGGAGCTGTTTTTT. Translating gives CASSPNWDSLRQGGELFF.

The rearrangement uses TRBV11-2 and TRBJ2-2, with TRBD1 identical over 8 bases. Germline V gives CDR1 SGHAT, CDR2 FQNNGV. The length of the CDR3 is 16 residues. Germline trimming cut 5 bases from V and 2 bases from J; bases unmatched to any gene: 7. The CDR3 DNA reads TGTGCCAGCAGCCCTTTAGGACAGGGTAACACCGGGGAGCTGTTTTTT. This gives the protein CASSPLGQGNTGELFF.